This T cell receptor beta chain was obtained from a study of blood T cell repertoires in COVID-19. In the study overall: Acute and convalescent COVID-19 samples came from the United States, Italy and Spain. T cells, B-cell-depleted T cells, or PBMCs provided the cDNA or gDNA that served as material.

TCRdb's table, derived via immunoSEQ multiplex PCR, lists solely in-frame clones and lacks some. The sample includes 400,000 or so clones, approximately 88% of them seen just once. Sequencing used PBMCs or T cells enriched from blood (not recorded which). This clonotype was obtained from a middle-aged woman with acute COVID-19.

CDR3 nucleotides: TGCGCCAGCAGCATCGACAGGGGGCATGATACGCAGTATTTT. The encoded protein is CASSIDRGHDTQYF. The rearrangement uses TRBV5-1 and TRBJ2-3, with 10 bases identical to TRBD1. The CDR3 has 14 residues. Germline CDR1 is SGHRS and CDR2 is YFSETQ. The ends lost 4 bases at V and 6 bases at J; junction bases unmatched: 5. Full variable domain (outside the CDR3, taken from reference TRBV5-1 and TRBJ2-3): KAGVTQTPRYLIKTRGQQVTLSCSPISGHRSVSWYQQTPGQGLQFLFEYFSETQRNKGNFPGRFSGRQFSNSRSEMNVSTLELGDSALYLCASSIDRGHDTQYFGPGTRLTVL.